Each of the 27 T cell receptor beta chains below was sequenced from the same sample in a study of cytomegalovirus exposure and HLA in healthy donors. Repertoires were generated with immunoSEQ multiplex PCR, while TCRdb's copy carries only in-frame clones and drops some. The table records approximately 270,000 clones, more than 75% of them present only once. Material: PBMCs. These receptors came from a man aged 18 to 29 in good health and CMV-seropositive.

V usage is TRBV6-1 and J usage is TRBJ2-3; tentatively, D is TRBD1 (6 bases). The CDR3 is 15 amino acids. V shed 4 bases and J shed 3 bases, with 14 bases lying between them. Looked up from germline, CDR1 is MNHNS and CDR2 is SASEGT. CDR3 loop: CASSAWTDGTDTQYF. The CDR3 coding sequence is TGTGCCAGCAGTGCCTGGACAGACGGTACAGATACGCAGTATTTT.

The V and J genes are TRBV6-1 and TRBJ2-7; TRBD1 is a possible D gene (6 bases). Germline-derived CDR1 and CDR2 are MNHNS and SASEGT. Deletions cut 8 bases from V and 2 bases from J, with 13 bases between. There are 13 residues in the CDR3. CDR3 bases: TGTGCCAGCCGAACAGGGTTCACCTACGAGCAGTACTTC. As protein: CASRTGFTYEQYF.

The chain couples TRBV5-1 to TRBJ2-7, with TRBD1 matching over 7 bases. CDR1 and CDR2 (germline): SGHRS, YFSETQ. The junction had 6 bases not matched to a gene; V was cut back by 3 bases and J by 3 bases. The CDR3 contains 14 residues. The CDR3 DNA reads TGCGCCAGCAGCTCGACAGGGAGAGGCTACGAGCAGTACTTC. Protein sequence: CASSSTGRGYEQYF.

This chain joins TRBV18 and TRBJ2-3, with D maybe TRBD2 (6 bases). Germline V gene lookup returns CDR1 KGHSH and CDR2 LQKENI. V was shortened by 3 bases and J by 6 bases, with 16 bases between the two germline ends. The CDR3 has 15 residues. CDR3 amino acids: CASSPNTGGTDTQYF. The CDR3 nucleotides read TGTGCCAGCTCACCCAATACAGGAGGGACGGATACGCAGTATTTT.

This rearrangement joins TRBV6-5 to TRBJ1-3, with TRBD1 as a possible D gene (5 bases). Trimming took 6 bases from V and 2 from J, leaving 11 bases between them. The CDR3 runs to 14 residues. Germline-derived CDR1 and CDR2 are MNHEY and SVGAGI. CDR3 region: CASSPSGPGNTIYF. In DNA, the CDR3 is TGTGCCAGCAGCCCCTCGGGGCCTGGAAACACCATATATTTT.

In its sample, this clone was seen once. The chain is built from TRBV14 and TRBJ1-5; 7 bases agree with TRBD1. CDR1 is SGHDN and CDR2 is FVKESK in the germline V gene. The CDR3 has 15 amino acids. Trimming at V came to 3 bases and at J to 5 bases, leaving 7 bases not matched to a gene. CDR3 loop: CASSQEQGRDQPQHF. CDR3 DNA: TGTGCCAGCAGCCAGGAACAGGGGAGAGATCAGCCCCAGCATTTT. Combining the CDR3 with reference TRBV14 and TRBJ1-5 gives the whole variable domain EAGVTQFPSHSVIEKGQTVTLRCDPISGHDNLYWYRRVMGKEIKFLLHFVKESKQDESGMPNNRFLAERTGGTYSTLKVQPAELEDSGVYFCASSQEQGRDQPQHFGDGTRLSIL.

A note on this clone: The junction departs from germline at one end; a sequencing error may be responsible. The chain links TRBV4-1 to TRBJ1-2; D not certain. CDR3 length: 13 residues. CDR1 and CDR2 from the germline V gene are MGHRA and YSYEKL. The CDR3: CASSQEFSGRPFF. CDR3 sequence (DNA): TGCGCCAGCAGCCAAGAGTTTTCCGGGCGGCCCTTCTTC.

This chain joins TRBV5-1 and TRBJ2-3; tentative D call: TRBD1 (6 bases). V was pared by 0 bases and J by 4 bases, with 12 bases between. This CDR3 has 15 residues. CDR1 SGHRS and CDR2 YFSETQ come from the germline V gene. This chain's CDR3 is CASSLGGLEADTQYF. CDR3 DNA sequence: TGCGCCAGCAGCTTGGGGGGGCTAGAGGCAGATACGCAGTATTTT.

This clone was found a few times. The rearrangement links TRBV4-2 to TRBJ2-2, with TRBD1 as a possible D gene (6 bases). This CDR3 has 16 residues. V dropped 3 bases and J dropped 0 bases, with 11 bases sitting between them. Germline CDR1 reads LGHNA; CDR2 reads YNFKEQ. The CDR3 is CASSQAGTPNTGELFF. The CDR3 DNA is TGTGCCAGCAGCCAGGCCGGGACACCGAACACCGGGGAGCTGTTTTTT.

The sample holds one count of this clone. The CDR3 loop reads CATSKSTGEQTRPQHF. As DNA, the CDR3 is TGTGCCACCAGCAAGTCGACAGGGGAACAAACTAGGCCCCAGCATTTT. The V and J genes are TRBV15 and TRBJ1-5, with TRBD1 identical over 8 bases. The CDR3 runs to 16 residues. Germline V gene lookup returns CDR1 LNHNV and CDR2 YYDKDF (reference sequence). V shed 4 bases and J 9 bases; nucleotides not matched to a gene: 14.

The chain uses TRBV5-6 and TRBJ1-2; maybe TRBD1 (6 bases). This CDR3 is 17 amino acids long. Trimming stripped 4 bases from V and 7 bases from J, with 26 bases between. Germline CDR1 is SGHDT and CDR2 is YYEEEE. The CDR3 DNA is TGTGCCAGCAGCAGTCCCCGGGACGGGACACTCCTCGCTGGCTACACCTTC. Its protein is CASSSPRDGTLLAGYTF.

The chain recombines TRBV5-1 with TRBJ2-1; D possibly corresponds to TRBD2 (6 bases). V was trimmed by 4 bases and J by 0 bases, leaving 11 bases between them. Germline V gives CDR1 SGHRS, CDR2 YFSETQ. The length of the CDR3 is 15 residues. CDR3 nucleotide sequence: TGCGCCAGCAGCATTCGGGACTCCTCCTACAATGAGCAGTTCTTC. Amino acid sequence: CASSIRDSSYNEQFF.

V usage is TRBV28 and J usage is TRBJ1-1, with TRBD1 matching 8 bases. Germline V gene sequence: CDR1 MDHEN, CDR2 SYDVKM. Trimming at V came to 3 bases and at J to 6 bases, leaving 6 bases not matched to a gene. The CDR3 spans 14 residues. CDR3 protein: CASSFAGGRSEAFF. Here the CDR3 DNA reads TGTGCCAGCAGTTTCGCAGGGGGCAGGTCTGAAGCTTTCTTT. The full variable domain, in which reference TRBV28 and TRBJ1-1 provide the parts outside the CDR3, is DVKVTQSSRYLVKRTGEKVFLECVQDMDHENMFWYRQDPGLGLRLIYFSYDVKMKEKGDIPEGYSVSREKKERFSLILESASTNQTSMYLCASSFAGGRSEAFFGQGTRLTVV.

The chain has TRBV6-5 and TRBJ2-1; 7 positions match TRBD2. Germline V gene sequence: CDR1 MNHEY, CDR2 SVGAGI. Unmatched junction bases numbered 12, after V lost 7 bases and J lost 6 bases. The CDR3 is made up of 15 amino acids. The CDR3 spells CASKGGGGLSNEQFF. The CDR3 bases are TGTGCCAGCAAAGGTGGGGGAGGGCTCAGCAATGAGCAGTTCTTC.

This clone was observed once. The rearrangement uses TRBV7-6 and TRBJ2-7, with 8 bases that match TRBD2. Germline lookup yields CDR1 SGHVS and CDR2 FNYEAQ. With V trimmed by 1 base and J by 2 bases, 4 bases remained unmatched. The CDR3 runs to 15 residues. CDR3 coding DNA: TGTGCCAGCAGCTTAGACGCAGCGGGGGCCTACGAGCAGTACTTC. This sequence encodes CASSLDAAGAYEQYF. Combining the CDR3 with reference TRBV7-6 and TRBJ2-7 gives the whole variable domain GAGVSQSPRYKVTKRGQDVALRCDPISGHVSLYWYRQALGQGPEFLTYFNYEAQQDKSGLPNDRFSAERPEGSISTLTIQRTEQRDSAMYRCASSLDAAGAYEQYFGPGTRLTVT.

In nucleotides, the CDR3 is TGTGCCAGCAGCTTAGATTTGTGGGCAACCGGACAGTACGAGCAGTACTTC. This translates into CASSLDLWATGQYEQYF. J is TRBJ2-7 and V is TRBV11-2; D is possibly TRBD1 (6 bases). Between the trimmed V and J ends, which lost 0 bases and 4 bases, there was a span of 19 bases. Germline V gene lookup returns CDR1 SGHAT and CDR2 FQNNGV. The CDR3 spans 17 residues. Looking up the rest from reference TRBV11-2 and TRBJ2-7 gives the full variable domain: EAGVAQSPRYKIIEKRQSVAFWCNPISGHATLYWYQQILGQGPKLLIQFQNNGVVDDSQLPKDRFSAERLKGVDSTLKIQPAKLEDSAVYLCASSLDLWATGQYEQYFGPGTRLTVT.

The rearrangement joins TRBV11-3 to TRBJ1-1; D remains ambiguous. V lost 3 bases and J lost 1, with 6 bases in between. This CDR3 is 13 amino acids long. Per germline, CDR1 SGHNT and CDR2 YENEEA. The CDR3 DNA reads as TGTGCCAGCAGCTTTGAGTGGAACACTGAAGCTTTCTTT. Encoded protein: CASSFEWNTEAFF.

The chain links TRBV27 to TRBJ1-2; 7 nucleotides agree with TRBD1. Unmatched junction bases numbered 6, after V lost 8 bases and J lost 3 bases. Germline CDR1 is MNHEY and CDR2 is SMNVEV (reference sequence). The CDR3 is 13 amino acids. The CDR3 DNA follows: TGTGCCAGCGCCCACGGACAGGACTATGGCTACACCTTC. It specifies CASAHGQDYGYTF.

V usage is TRBV30 and J usage is TRBJ2-1; 10 bases are shared with TRBD2. The germline gives CDR1 GTSNPN, CDR2 SVGIG (reference sequence). V was clipped by 3 bases and J by 6 bases; unmatched bases: 8. The CDR3 consists of 15 residues. The CDR3 coding sequence is TGTGCCTGGAGCGAGGCAGCGGGAGGGCCCAATGAGCAGTTCTTC. Its protein is CAWSEAAGGPNEQFF.

The V call is TRBV4-1, the J call TRBJ2-1; 7 bases agree with TRBD1. With V trimmed by 4 bases and J by 0 bases, 3 bases remained unmatched. Germline V gene sequence: CDR1 MGHRA, CDR2 YSYEKL. There are 15 residues in the CDR3. This chain's CDR3 is CASSLRTGSYNEQFF. DNA for the CDR3: TGCGCCAGCAGCCTCCGGACAGGCTCCTACAATGAGCAGTTCTTC.

The rearrangement joins TRBV7-8 to TRBJ1-2; TRBD1 matches 8 bases. Germline-derived CDR1 and CDR2 are SGHVS and FQNEAQ. The CDR3 contains 14 residues. J lost 6 bases, V lost 5 bases, and 8 bases had no gene match. The CDR3 sequence: CASSHGQGVNGYTF. As DNA, the CDR3 is TGTGCCAGCAGCCACGGACAGGGAGTGAATGGCTACACCTTC.

The rearrangement uses TRBV11-2 and TRBJ2-7; 9 bases fit TRBD2. The CDR3 is made up of 14 amino acids. The V and J ends lost 5 bases and 2 bases, in that order; junction bases with no gene match: 4. Per the germline V gene, CDR1 is SGHAT and CDR2 is FQNNGV. The CDR3 DNA reads TGTGCCAGCAGCGTTGCTAGCGGGACCTACGAGCAGTACTTC. Its translation is CASSVASGTYEQYF.

The V and J genes are TRBV18 and TRBJ2-7; 14 nucleotides agree with TRBD2. The CDR3 is made up of 16 amino acids. V lost 5 bases to trimming and J lost 4 bases; unmatched junction nucleotides: 7. CDR1 KGHSH and CDR2 LQKENI come from the germline V gene. The CDR3 here is CASSTGTSGSVYEQYF. CDR3 DNA sequence: TGTGCCAGCTCAACCGGGACTAGCGGGAGTGTGTACGAGCAGTACTTC.

The rearrangement links TRBV10-3 to TRBJ2-7; D unresolved. The CDR3 runs to 15 residues. Germline V CDR1 and CDR2: ENHRY, SYGVKD. The germline V and J ends were trimmed by 3 bases and 4 bases, with 16 bases remaining between them. CDR3 amino acids: CAISEGDIGTYEQYF. The CDR3 nucleotides read TGTGCCATCAGTGAAGGAGACATAGGAACTTACGAGCAGTACTTC.

V gene TRBV2 combines with J gene TRBJ2-1, with 7 nucleotides matching TRBD2. Trimming removed 4 bases from V and 8 bases from J; junction bases left unmatched: 14. The CDR3 is made up of 16 amino acids. Germline CDR1 SNHLY, CDR2 FYNNEI. CDR3 residues: CASSGSLAVPPYEQFF. In nucleotides, the CDR3 is TGTGCCAGCAGTGGTTCTCTAGCGGTTCCTCCGTATGAGCAGTTCTTC.

V and J are TRBV5-1 and TRBJ1-4; D is unclear. The V gene lost 5 bases and the J gene lost 0 bases, with 11 bases spanning the gap. Germline V gene data show CDR1 as SGHRS and CDR2 as YFSETQ. This CDR3 contains 15 residues. CDR3 bases: TGCGCCAGCAGAGGTGCAGTCGCAACTAATGAAAAACTGTTTTTT. This codes for CASRGAVATNEKLFF. Full variable domain (missing parts from reference TRBV5-1 and TRBJ1-4): KAGVTQTPRYLIKTRGQQVTLSCSPISGHRSVSWYQQTPGQGLQFLFEYFSETQRNKGNFPGRFSGRQFSNSRSEMNVSTLELGDSALYLCASRGAVATNEKLFFGSGTQLSVL.

This chain uses TRBV6-6 with TRBJ1-2; 7 bases line up with TRBD1. V shed 4 bases and J 2 bases; nucleotides not matched to a gene: 4. Germline V gene sequence: CDR1 MNHNY, CDR2 SVGAGI (reference sequence). The CDR3 is made up of 14 amino acids. This chain's CDR3 is CASSSLDRNYGYTF. Written as DNA, the CDR3 is TGTGCCAGCAGTTCCCTGGACAGGAACTATGGCTACACCTTC.